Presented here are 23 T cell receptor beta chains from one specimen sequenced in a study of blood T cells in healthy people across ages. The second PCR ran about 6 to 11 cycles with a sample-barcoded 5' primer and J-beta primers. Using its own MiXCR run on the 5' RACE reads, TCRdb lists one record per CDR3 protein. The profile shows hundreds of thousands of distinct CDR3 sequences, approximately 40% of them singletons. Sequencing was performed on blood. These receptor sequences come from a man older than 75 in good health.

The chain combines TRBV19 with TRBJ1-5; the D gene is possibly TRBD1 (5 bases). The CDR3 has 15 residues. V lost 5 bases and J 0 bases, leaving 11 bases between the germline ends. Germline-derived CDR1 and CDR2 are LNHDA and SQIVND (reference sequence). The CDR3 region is CASSSGARSNQPQHF. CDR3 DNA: TGTGCCAGTAGTTCCGGGGCCCGTAGCAATCAGCCCCAGCATTTT.

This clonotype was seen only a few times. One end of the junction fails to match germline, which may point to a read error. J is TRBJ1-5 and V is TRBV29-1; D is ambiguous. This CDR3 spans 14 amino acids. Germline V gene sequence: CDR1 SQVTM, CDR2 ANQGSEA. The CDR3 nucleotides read TGCAGCGTTAAAGAAGGGCCAGCGAATCAGCCCCAGCATTTT. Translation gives CSVKEGPANQPQHF.

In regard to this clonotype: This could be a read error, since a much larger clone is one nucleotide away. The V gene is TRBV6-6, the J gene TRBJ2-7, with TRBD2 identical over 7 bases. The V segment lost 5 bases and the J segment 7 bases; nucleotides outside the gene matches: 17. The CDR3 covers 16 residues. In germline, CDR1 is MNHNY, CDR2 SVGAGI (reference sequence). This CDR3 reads CASSARAAGTYNEQYF. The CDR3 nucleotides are TGTGCCAGCAGTGCGCGGGCAGCGGGGACCTACAATGAGCAGTACTTC.

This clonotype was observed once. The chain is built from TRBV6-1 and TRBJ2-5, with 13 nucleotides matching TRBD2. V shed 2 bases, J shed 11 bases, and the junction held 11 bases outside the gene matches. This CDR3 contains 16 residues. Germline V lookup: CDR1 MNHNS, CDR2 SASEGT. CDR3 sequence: CASSEWTSGSRNEQYF. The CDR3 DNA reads TGTGCCAGCAGTGAATGGACTAGCGGGAGTAGGAATGAGCAGTACTTC.

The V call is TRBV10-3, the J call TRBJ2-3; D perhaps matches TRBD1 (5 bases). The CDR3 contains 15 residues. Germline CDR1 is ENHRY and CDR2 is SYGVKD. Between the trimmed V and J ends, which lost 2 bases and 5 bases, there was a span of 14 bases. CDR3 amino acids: CAISESSQGLDTQYF. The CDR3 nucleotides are TGTGCCATCAGTGAGAGTTCCCAGGGATTAGATACGCAGTATTTT.

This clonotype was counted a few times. For the CDR3, the DNA is TGCAGCGGTGGACAGCATAACACCGGGGAGCTGTTTTTT. Translation gives CSGGQHNTGELFF. This chain uses TRBV29-1 with TRBJ2-2, with D perhaps matching TRBD1 (6 bases). From germline, CDR1 is SQVTM and CDR2 ANQGSEA. The germline V and J ends were trimmed by 7 bases and 2 bases, with 11 bases remaining between them. This CDR3 has 13 amino acids.

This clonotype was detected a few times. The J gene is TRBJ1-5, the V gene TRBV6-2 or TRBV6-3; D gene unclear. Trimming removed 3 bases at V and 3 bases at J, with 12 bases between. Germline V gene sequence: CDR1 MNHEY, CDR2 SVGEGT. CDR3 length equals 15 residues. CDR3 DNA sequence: TGTGCCAGCAGTTATGAAAAACGGGTCAATCAGCCCCAGCATTTT. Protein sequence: CASSYEKRVNQPQHF.

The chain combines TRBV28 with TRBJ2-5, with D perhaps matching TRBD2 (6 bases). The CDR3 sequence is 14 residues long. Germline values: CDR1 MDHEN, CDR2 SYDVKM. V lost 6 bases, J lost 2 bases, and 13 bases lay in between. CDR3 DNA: TGTGCCAGCAGGGGGGGACTTAATCAAGAGACCCAGTACTTC. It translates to CASRGGLNQETQYF.

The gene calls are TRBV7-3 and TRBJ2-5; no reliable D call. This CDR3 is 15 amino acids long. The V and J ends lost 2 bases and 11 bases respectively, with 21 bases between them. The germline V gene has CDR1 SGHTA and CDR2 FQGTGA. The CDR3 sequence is CASSLSAVVGNEQYF. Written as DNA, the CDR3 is TGTGCCAGCAGCTTATCTGCTGTAGTTGGGAATGAGCAGTACTTC. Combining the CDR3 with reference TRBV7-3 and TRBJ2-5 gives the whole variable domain GAGVSQTPSNKVTEKGKYVELRCDPISGHTALYWYRQSLGQGPEFLIYFQGTGAADDSGLPNDRFFAVRPEGSVSTLKIQRTERGDSAVYLCASSLSAVVGNEQYFGPGTRLLVL.

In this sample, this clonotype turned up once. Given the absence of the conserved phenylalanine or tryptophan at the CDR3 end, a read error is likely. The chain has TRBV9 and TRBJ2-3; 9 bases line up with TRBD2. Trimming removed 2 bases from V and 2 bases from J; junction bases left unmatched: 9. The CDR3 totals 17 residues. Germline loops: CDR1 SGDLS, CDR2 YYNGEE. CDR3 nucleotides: TGTGCCAGCAGCGTTTCCGGGACTAGCAGTACCACAGATACGCAGTATTAT. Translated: CASSVSGTSSTTDTQYY.

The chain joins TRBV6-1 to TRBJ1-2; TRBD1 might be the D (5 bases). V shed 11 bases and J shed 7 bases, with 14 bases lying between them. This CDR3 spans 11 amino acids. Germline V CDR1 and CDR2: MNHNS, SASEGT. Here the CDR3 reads CAGEGIGGYTF. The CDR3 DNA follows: TGTGCCGGCGAGGGGATAGGTGGCTACACCTTC.

The CDR3 DNA reads as TGTGCCAGCAGCCCAGCGGGAAGGGACTATGGCTACACCTTC. Residues: CASSPAGRDYGYTF. V and J are TRBV7-9 and TRBJ1-2; no firm D call. CDR1 SEHNR and CDR2 FQNEAQ come from the germline V gene (reference sequence). The CDR3 is 14 amino acids. Deletions cut 5 bases from V and 3 bases from J, with 13 bases between.

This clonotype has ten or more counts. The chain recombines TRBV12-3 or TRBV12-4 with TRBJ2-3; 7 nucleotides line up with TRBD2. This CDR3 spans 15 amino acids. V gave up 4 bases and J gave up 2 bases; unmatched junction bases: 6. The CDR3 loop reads CASSYGGGYTDTQYF. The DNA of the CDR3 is TGTGCCAGCAGTTATGGGGGGGGTTACACAGATACGCAGTATTTT.

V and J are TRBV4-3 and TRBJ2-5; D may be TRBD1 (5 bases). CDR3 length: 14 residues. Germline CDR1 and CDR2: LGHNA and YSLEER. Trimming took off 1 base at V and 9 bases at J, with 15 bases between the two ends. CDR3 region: CASSQAGRTTAQYF. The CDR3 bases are TGCGCCAGCAGCCAAGCAGGGCGCACAACGGCCCAGTACTTC.

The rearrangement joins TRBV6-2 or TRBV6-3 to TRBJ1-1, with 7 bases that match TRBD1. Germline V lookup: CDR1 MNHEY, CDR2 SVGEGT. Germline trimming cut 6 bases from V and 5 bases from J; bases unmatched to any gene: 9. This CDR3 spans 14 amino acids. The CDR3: CASRRDRRRTEAFF. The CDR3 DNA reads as TGTGCCAGCAGACGGGACAGAAGAAGGACTGAAGCTTTCTTT.

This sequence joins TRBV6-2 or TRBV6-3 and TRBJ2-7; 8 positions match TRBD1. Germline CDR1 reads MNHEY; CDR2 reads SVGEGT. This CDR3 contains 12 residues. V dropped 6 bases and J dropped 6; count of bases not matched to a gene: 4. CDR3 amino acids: CASRDRAREQYF. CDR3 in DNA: TGTGCCAGCAGGGACAGGGCGCGCGAGCAGTACTTC.

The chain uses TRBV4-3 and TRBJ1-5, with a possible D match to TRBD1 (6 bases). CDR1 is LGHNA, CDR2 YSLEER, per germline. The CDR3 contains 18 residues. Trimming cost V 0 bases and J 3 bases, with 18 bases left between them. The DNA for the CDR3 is TGCGCCAGCAGCCAAGATCAGTTCCGTGACAGGATCAATCAGCCCCAGCATTTT. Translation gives CASSQDQFRDRINQPQHF.

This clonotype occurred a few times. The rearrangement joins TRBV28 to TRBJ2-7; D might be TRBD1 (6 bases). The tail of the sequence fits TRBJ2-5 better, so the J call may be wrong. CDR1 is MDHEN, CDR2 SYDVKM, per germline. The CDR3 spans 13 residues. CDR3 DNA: TGTGCCAGCAGTTCCGGGACAACCGAGACCCAGTACTTC. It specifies CASSSGTTETQYF.

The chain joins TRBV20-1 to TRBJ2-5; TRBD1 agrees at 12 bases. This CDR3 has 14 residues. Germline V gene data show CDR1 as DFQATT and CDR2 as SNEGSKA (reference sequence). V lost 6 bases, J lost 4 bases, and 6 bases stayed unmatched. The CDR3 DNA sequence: TGCAGTGCGCCCGGGACAGGGGGCGCAGAGACCCAGTACTTC. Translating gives CSAPGTGGAETQYF.

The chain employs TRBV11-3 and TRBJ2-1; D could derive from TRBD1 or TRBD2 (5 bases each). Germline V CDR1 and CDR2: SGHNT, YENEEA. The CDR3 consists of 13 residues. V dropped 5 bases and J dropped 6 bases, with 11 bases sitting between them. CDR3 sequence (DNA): TGTGCCAGCAGCCTGGGACCGATCAATGAGCAGTTCTTC. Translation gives CASSLGPINEQFF.

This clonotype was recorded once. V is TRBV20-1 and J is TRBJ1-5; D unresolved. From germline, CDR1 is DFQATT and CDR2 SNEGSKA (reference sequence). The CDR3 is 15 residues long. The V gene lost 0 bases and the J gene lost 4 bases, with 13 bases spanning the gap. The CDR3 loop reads CSARDMSTANQPQHF. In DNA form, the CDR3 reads TGCAGTGCTAGAGATATGTCGACCGCAAATCAGCCCCAGCATTTT.

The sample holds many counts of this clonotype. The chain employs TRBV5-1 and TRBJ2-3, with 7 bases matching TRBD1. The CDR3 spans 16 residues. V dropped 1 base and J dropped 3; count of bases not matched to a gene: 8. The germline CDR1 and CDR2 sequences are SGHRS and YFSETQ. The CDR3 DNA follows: TGCGCCAGCAGCTTGTCCCGGGACAGTTGGACAGATACGCAGTATTTT. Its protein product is CASSLSRDSWTDTQYF.

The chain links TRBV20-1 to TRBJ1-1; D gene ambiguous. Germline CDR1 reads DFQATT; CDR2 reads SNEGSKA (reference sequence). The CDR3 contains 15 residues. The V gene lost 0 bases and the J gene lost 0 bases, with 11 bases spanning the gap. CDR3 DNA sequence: TGCAGTGCTAGAGATCACGGGGTGCTGAACACTGAAGCTTTCTTT. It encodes CSARDHGVLNTEAFF.